This is a list of T cell receptor beta chains from one sample in a study of cytomegalovirus exposure and HLA in healthy donors. Produced via immunoSEQ multiplex PCR; TCRdb's table is partial and in-frame only. The profile covers about 140,000 clones, with approximately 87% appearing a single time and roughly 3% taken by the ten largest. Sequenced: PBMCs. These receptors all come from a man between 18 and 35 years old in good health and CMV-seronegative. The CDR3 runs from the conserved cysteine through the conserved F or W. The order of the fields is D gene, clone size, J gene, V gene, CDR3 DNA, CDR3 protein. The D gene is left open where the match is weak. The listing skips clone size in some rows; elsewhere it reads once, few, many or a size class.

TRBD1,NA,TRBJ2-3,TRBV5-1,TGCGCCAGCAGCTTGAGGACAGGGGGGAGCACAGATACGCAGTATTTT,CASSLRTGGSTDTQYF
TRBD1,few,TRBJ1-2,TRBV30,TGTGCCCCCCCGGGCCCCACTTGGGACAGGGATTCTAACTATGGCTACACCTTC,CAPPGPTWDRDSNYGYTF
NA,many,TRBJ2-7,TRBV2,TGTGCCAGCAGGCCCGAGACCTACGAGCAGTACTTC,CASRPETYEQYF
TRBD2,NA,TRBJ2-7,TRBV27,TGTGCCAGCAGTAATGGACTAGCAGGCTCCTACGAGCAGTACTTC,CASSNGLAGSYEQYF
TRBD1,NA,TRBJ1-2,TRBV27,TGTGCCAGCAGTTTGACAGGGTGGAACTATGGCTACACCTTC,CASSLTGWNYGYTF
TRBD2,NA,TRBJ2-7,TRBV5-4,TGTGCCAGCAGGGGGGGACTAGCGGGGGACGAGCAGTACTTC,CASRGGLAGDEQYF
NA,NA,TRBJ1-6,TRBV10-3,TGTGCCATCAGTGAGCCGGGTAGTTCACCCCTCCACTTT,CAISEPGSSPLHF
TRBD2,many,TRBJ2-1,TRBV7-6,TGTGCCAGCAGCGGACTAGCGGGAGGTTATGAGCAGTTCTTC,CASSGLAGGYEQFF
NA,NA,TRBJ2-2,TRBV9,TGTGCCAGCAGCGTACCACCGGGAAACACCGGGGAGCTGTTTTTT,CASSVPPGNTGELFF
TRBD1,NA,TRBJ1-4,TRBV6-6,TGTGCCAGCAGACCGACAGGGGGCGCGGAAAAACTGTTTTTT,CASRPTGGAEKLFF
NA,NA,TRBJ2-5,TRBV30,TGTGCCTGGAGTGGAGTGAAGGGGAAGGTCTCCCAGTACTTC,CAWSGVKGKVSQYF
TRBD2,NA,TRBJ2-2,TRBV7-6,TGTGCCAGCAGCTCAATCATAGCGGGAGCGTACACCGGGGAGCTGTTTTTT,CASSSIIAGAYTGELFF
TRBD1,NA,TRBJ1-6,TRBV2,TGTGCCAGCAGTACAGACAGGGGAAATTCACCCCTCCACTTT,CASSTDRGNSPLHF
TRBD2,NA,TRBJ2-1,TRBV27,TGTGCCAGCAGACCCCTGAGCGGGAGGGACTACAATGAGCAGTTCTTC,CASRPLSGRDYNEQFF
TRBD2,once,TRBJ2-1,TRBV28,TGTGCCAGCATTAGCAGCGGGATAAATGAGCAGTTCTTC,CASISSGINEQFF
NA,NA,TRBJ2-7,TRBV5-8,TGTGCCAGCAGACCCGACAGCTACGAGCAGTACTTC,CASRPDSYEQYF
TRBD1,NA,TRBJ2-7,TRBV10-3,TGTGCCATCAGTGGGGGACAGGGGCTTTACGAGCAGTACTTC,CAISGGQGLYEQYF
NA,NA,TRBJ1-2,TRBV6-6,TGTGCCAGCAGTTACCCGCAGGGTTCTGGTGGCTACACCTTC,CASSYPQGSGGYTF
NA,NA,TRBJ1-1,TRBV28,TGTGCCAGCAGTTCCCTATCTGCGAACACTGAAGCTTTCTTT,CASSSLSANTEAFF
NA,NA,TRBJ2-2,TRBV18,TGTGCCAGCTCATCCACAGGGCCCACCGGGGAGCTGTTTTTT,CASSSTGPTGELFF
NA,once,TRBJ2-3,TRBV6-1,TGTGCCAGCAGTGAAGCGGCCCTGGGCAGGGTAACAGATACGCAGTATTTT,CASSEAALGRVTDTQYF
NA,NA,TRBJ2-3,TRBV4-3,TGCGCCAGCAGCCAAGAGGTGTGGGGCAGGGGCAAAGGGACAGATACGCAGTATTTT,CASSQEVWGRGKGTDTQYF
TRBD1,once,TRBJ1-2,TRBV28,TGTGCCAGCAGCCCGGACAGGGGTAGCGGCTACACCTTC,CASSPDRGSGYTF
NA,few,TRBJ2-2,TRBV2,TGTGCCAGCAAGTCGACAGGACTGAACACCGGGGAGCTGTTTTTT,CASKSTGLNTGELFF